This record covers a single T cell receptor beta chain. The antigen is unknown. Germline V CDR1 and CDR2: MNHEY, SMNVEV (reference sequence). The CDR3 totals 14 residues. V was cut by 7 bases and J by 2 bases, with 13 bases left in between. Clones were read by immunoSEQ multiplex PCR, and TCRdb kept only the in-frame ones, dropping some. This sample has 30,000 to 45,000 clones; under 85% occur once, and the top ten carry 11%. This record comes from a study of OX40 agonist ivuxolimab in advanced cancers. Study context: A history of anti-PD-1, anti-PD-L1 or anti-CTLA-4 therapy was acceptable, and 40% had some. Patients achieving partial responses numbered three: one hepatocellular carcinoma case and two cutaneous melanoma cases. Notes on the study in general: Partial responders treated at 0.1-3.0 mg/kg exhibited clonal expansion among the lowest measured.

The sequence was obtained from an adult with an advanced solid tumor such as melanoma, head and neck, liver or kidney cancer. The chain joins TRBV27 to TRBJ2-3; a weak D match, TRBD1 (6 bases). Sequencing was performed on CD4+ or CD8+ T cells sorted from blood, taken in a trial of the OX40 agonist ivuxolimab. The CDR3 reads CASTKRGYTDTQYF. The CDR3 DNA follows: TGTGCCAGCACCAAAAGGGGGTACACAGATACGCAGTATTTT.